These T cell receptor beta chains were read from a single sample in a study of blood T cell repertoires in COVID-19. The repertoire was sequenced with immunoSEQ multiplex PCR; TCRdb's copy has only in-frame clones and lacks some. Found here are 95,000 or so clones, 75% to 90% of them singletons; the top ten hold approximately 1.2%. Sequencing was carried out using peripheral blood. All receptors come from an older man with active or convalescent COVID-19. Each CDR3 is given with its conserved first and last residue. A D gene is named only where the DNA matches it firmly. Clone size is not always given. Where it is, it says once, few, many or a class for expanded clones.

.,.,TRBJ1-2,TRBV6-2/TRBV6-3,TGTGCCAGCAGTTACGTCGTGTCTAACTATGGCTACACCTTC,CASSYVVSNYGYTF
TRBD1,.,TRBJ1-2,TRBV4-3,TGCGCCAGCAGCCAGACAGGGGTGAAAGGCTACACCTTC,CASSQTGVKGYTF
.,once,TRBJ1-5,TRBV28,TGTGCCAGCAGTTTATTTCTGCGTACACCTAGTCAGCATTTT,CASSLFLRTPSQHF
.,.,TRBJ2-5,TRBV7-2,TGTGCCAGCAGCTTAGGAACTAGCCGAGAGACCCAGTACTTC,CASSLGTSRETQYF
TRBD2,.,TRBJ2-4,TRBV7-2,TGTGCCAGCACCGAAAGAACTAGCGCAGCCAAAAACATTCAGTACTTC,CASTERTSAAKNIQYF
.,.,TRBJ1-2,TRBV29-1,TGCAGCCTCGGAGGGGATGGCTACACCTTC,CSLGGDGYTF
.,.,TRBJ1-1,TRBV14,TGTGCCAGCAGCCCACGTCTATTGGGGCTGACTGAAGCTTTCTTT,CASSPRLLGLTEAFF
TRBD1,few,TRBJ1-1,TRBV5-4,TGTGCCAGCAGCTTGGCGGGACAGGGGATTGAAGCTTTCTTT,CASSLAGQGIEAFF
TRBD2,.,TRBJ2-5,TRBV5-1,TGCGCCAGCAGCCCCGGGACTAGCGGGAACCAAGAGACCCAGTACTTC,CASSPGTSGNQETQYF
.,.,TRBJ1-5,TRBV6-1,TGTGCCAGCAGTGATGGGGGCTGGGGGCAGCCCCAGCATTTT,CASSDGGWGQPQHF
TRBD2,.,TRBJ2-3,TRBV4-1,TGCGCCAGCAGCCAAGAACCCGGACTAGCGGTCACAGATACGCAGTATTTT,CASSQEPGLAVTDTQYF
TRBD2,.,TRBJ2-3,TRBV5-4,TGTGCCAGCAGCTTACTAGCGGGAGGCCCCGATACGCAGTATTTT,CASSLLAGGPDTQYF
.,.,TRBJ1-6,TRBV5-8,TGTGCCAGCAGCCCTAGGGGCACCGGCTCACCCCTCCACTTT,CASSPRGTGSPLHF
.,.,TRBJ2-7,TRBV10-2,TGCGCCAGCAGTGAGAGAGCGAGGCACACATACGAGCAGTACTTC,CASSERARHTYEQYF
TRBD1,.,TRBJ2-3,TRBV18,TGTGCCAGCTCACCACCAGGGACAGGTTCAGATACGCAGTATTTT,CASSPPGTGSDTQYF
.,.,TRBJ1-1,TRBV6-1,TGTGCCAGCAGTGAAACCTCAGGGTTGGGGACTTTCTTT,CASSETSGLGTFF
.,.,TRBJ1-6,TRBV4-3,TGCGCCAGCAGCCTGAACAGCCTTAATTCACCCCTCCACTTT,CASSLNSLNSPLHF
TRBD1,.,TRBJ2-2,TRBV11-1,TGTGCCAGCAGCTTAAACAGGGGCGCGAACACCGGGGAGCTGTTTTTT,CASSLNRGANTGELFF
TRBD1,.,TRBJ2-2,TRBV11-2,TGTGCCAGCAGCCGGGACAGGGCGATCGGGGAGCTGTTTTTT,CASSRDRAIGELFF
.,few,TRBJ1-1,TRBV29-1,TGCAGCGTTAATATCGGTGCCACTGAAGCTTTCTTT,CSVNIGATEAFF
.,.,TRBJ2-1,TRBV24-1,TGTGCCACCAGTGATCCGGAACAGGATCCCACTCACAATGAGCAGTTCTTC,CATSDPEQDPTHNEQFF
TRBD1,.,TRBJ1-2,TRBV3-1/TRBV3-2,TGTGCCAGCAGCCTAACCGGGACAGGGAACTATGGCTACACCTTC,CASSLTGTGNYGYTF
.,.,TRBJ2-1,TRBV18,TGTGCCAGCTCACCGCTACAGAATAACAATGAGCAGTTCTTC,CASSPLQNNNEQFF
TRBD1,.,TRBJ1-2,TRBV28,TGTGCCAGCGCCGATCTCTGGACAGGTAGAAGTCATGGCTACACCTTC,CASADLWTGRSHGYTF
.,.,TRBJ1-1,TRBV28,TGTGCCAGCAGTTTAGCAGGGGCTGGCACTGAAGCTTTCTTT,CASSLAGAGTEAFF
.,.,TRBJ1-1,TRBV5-1,TGCGCCAGCAGCTTGGCCGGCAGGGCACTCGGAACTGAAGCTTTCTTT,CASSLAGRALGTEAFF
TRBD2,.,TRBJ2-1,TRBV10-2,TGCGCCAGCAGTGAGAACGGCGGGAGGGCGTTTTCCTATGAGCAGTTCTTC,CASSENGGRAFSYEQFF
.,few,TRBJ2-1,TRBV7-9,TGTGCCAGCAGCCCCGCGAGCGCGACCAATGAGCAGTTCTTC,CASSPASATNEQFF
TRBD1,.,TRBJ2-6,TRBV18,TGTGCCAGCTCACCAAACACAGGGGCTTACGCTGGGGCCAACGTCCTGACTTTC,CASSPNTGAYAGANVLTF
.,.,TRBJ2-4,TRBV6-6,TGTGCCAGCAGTTACAGCAGGGATATTGACAAAAACATTCAGTACTTC,CASSYSRDIDKNIQYF
TRBD1,.,TRBJ1-5,TRBV4-2,TGTGCCAGCAGCCAAGATCGACAGGGTGGATGGCCCCAGCATTTT,CASSQDRQGGWPQHF
TRBD1,.,TRBJ1-2,TRBV6-2/TRBV6-3,TGTGCCAGCAGTTTCCGGGACAGGGCGGGCTATGGCTACACCTTC,CASSFRDRAGYGYTF
TRBD2,once,TRBJ2-3,TRBV30,TGTGCCTGGAGTCCGGGACTAGCGGGAGCAGATACGCAGTATTTT,CAWSPGLAGADTQYF
.,.,TRBJ2-1,TRBV18,TGTGCCAGCTCACCCGGGACTCCCCCTTGGGAGCAGTTCTTC,CASSPGTPPWEQFF
.,.,TRBJ2-7,TRBV10-3,TGTGCCATCAGTGGAAGACACCAAAGCTCCTACGAGCAGTACTTC,CAISGRHQSSYEQYF
TRBD1,once,TRBJ2-7,TRBV28,TGTGCCAGCAGTTCCGGAACAGGGGTCCTCGAGCAGTACTTC,CASSSGTGVLEQYF
TRBD1,.,TRBJ2-7,TRBV29-1,TGCAGCGCCAGACAGGGGGGTAACGAGCAGTACTTC,CSARQGGNEQYF
TRBD2,.,TRBJ2-1,TRBV19,TGTGCCAGTAACAAACTAGCGGGAGGGATGTATGAGCAGTTCTTC,CASNKLAGGMYEQFF
.,.,TRBJ1-5,TRBV6-5,TGTGCCAGCAGCCAGAACAGGCAGCGCAATCAGCCCCAGCATTTT,CASSQNRQRNQPQHF
TRBD1,.,TRBJ2-2,TRBV28,TGTGCCAGCAGTTCTAGTCGGGACAGGAGGATTTTGACCGGGGAGCTGTTTTTT,CASSSSRDRRILTGELFF
.,many,TRBJ2-1,TRBV2,TGTGCCAGCAGTGAAGGACTACCGCCGAACAATGAGCAGTTCTTC,CASSEGLPPNNEQFF
.,.,TRBJ1-2,TRBV7-9,TGTGCCAGCAGCCCCAAGCAAAAGACAGGCAGTAACTATGGCTACACCTTC,CASSPKQKTGSNYGYTF
TRBD1,.,TRBJ1-2,TRBV4-3,TGCGCCAGCAGCCCCCGACAGGGCCCCAGCTATGGCTACACCTTC,CASSPRQGPSYGYTF